A selection of T cell receptor beta chains follows, all from one sample in a study of blood T cell repertoires in COVID-19. The data were produced by immunoSEQ multiplex PCR, yet TCRdb's version contains in-frame clones alone and is incomplete. The sample yields some 300,000 clones, around 90% seen once. The sample was PBMCs or T cells enriched from blood (not recorded which). Source of these receptors: a woman aged 25 to 39 who had recovered from COVID-19. Both conserved end residues are part of each CDR3. A D gene is named only where the DNA matches it firmly. Clone size is given for some rows only: seen once, a few or many times, or a class if the clone is expanded.

clone_size	cdr3_length	v_call	d_call	j_call	cdr3_nt	cdr3_aa
-	14	TRBV10-1	-	TRBJ2-2	TGCGCCAGCAGGGACACCTCGAACACCGGGGAGCTGTTTTTT	CASRDTSNTGELFF
-	14	TRBV6-4	-	TRBJ2-2	TGTGCCAGCAGTGATATAGCAGGGACCGGGGAGCTGTTTTTT	CASSDIAGTGELFF
once	18	TRBV7-2	TRBD2	TRBJ2-5	TGTGCCAGCAGCCTCTATCGGCTAGCGGGGGGTCTGGGAGAGACCCAGTACTTC	CASSLYRLAGGLGETQYF
-	13	TRBV10-3	-	TRBJ2-7	TGTGCCATCAGTGGTAGTAGCTCCTACGAGCAGTACTTC	CAISGSSSYEQYF
-	16	TRBV5-1	TRBD2	TRBJ2-1	TGCGCCAGCAGCTTGGACGGCGGGGGGCTGAACAATGAGCAGTTCTTC	CASSLDGGGLNNEQFF
-	21	TRBV24-1	TRBD2	TRBJ2-3	TGTGCCACCAGTGATCGTGGACAGGAGTACTCTAGCGGGGGGAGCACAGATACGCAGTATTTT	CATSDRGQEYSSGGSTDTQYF
-	20	TRBV5-1	TRBD2	TRBJ2-1	TGCGCCAGCAGCTTGGCCAGGGGACTAGCGGGGGGGAGCTCCTACAATGAGCAGTTCTTC	CASSLARGLAGGSSYNEQFF
-	12	TRBV30	-	TRBJ1-2	TGTGCCTGGTGGGGCAGCACCTATGGCTACACCTTC	CAWWGSTYGYTF
once	12	TRBV29-1	TRBD1	TRBJ2-5	TGCAGCGTGGGACAGGGTAGTGAGACCCAGTACTTC	CSVGQGSETQYF
-	15	TRBV6-5	TRBD1	TRBJ1-2	TGTGCCAGCAGTTCAGGGGGCGGTCTACTCGCTGGCTACACCTTC	CASSSGGGLLAGYTF
few	13	TRBV10-3	-	TRBJ1-2	TGTGCCATCAGTGAGTACCGGGAGAGTGGCTACACCTTC	CAISEYRESGYTF
-	12	TRBV28	-	TRBJ2-3	TGTGCCAGCCGCGGGAGCACAGATACGCAGTATTTT	CASRGSTDTQYF
-	16	TRBV12-1	-	TRBJ1-5	TGTGCCAGCAGCTTTCTTTTGAGGCCGAGCAATCAGCCCCAGCATTTT	CASSFLLRPSNQPQHF
-	15	TRBV9	-	TRBJ1-6	TGTGCCAGCAGCTCTCACGGACAGAATAATTCACCCCTCCACTTT	CASSSHGQNNSPLHF
-	15	TRBV2	TRBD2	TRBJ2-7	TGTGCCAGCAGCGACAATAGCGGGAGCTCCTACGAGCAGTACTTC	CASSDNSGSSYEQYF
-	16	TRBV7-6	TRBD2	TRBJ2-5	TGTGCCAGCAGCCCGACTAGCGGGGGGGCCCAAGAGACCCAGTACTTC	CASSPTSGGAQETQYF
-	10	TRBV30	-	TRBJ2-1	TGTGCCTGGATTGAGTACGAGGAGTTCTTC	CAWIEYEEFF
-	11	TRBV6-5	-	TRBJ1-1	TGTGCCAGCAGTCTAGGGGTTTTGGCTTTCTTT	CASSLGVLAFF
-	16	TRBV9	-	TRBJ2-5	TGTGCCAGCAGCCCTCTGGGAGGGGGGAACCAAGAGACCCAGTACTTC	CASSPLGGGNQETQYF
-	16	TRBV7-6	TRBD1	TRBJ2-5	TGTGCCAGCACCCCCGGCGGACAGGGGGGTACCGGGACCCAGTACTTC	CASTPGGQGGTGTQYF
-	13	TRBV25-1	TRBD2	TRBJ2-5	TGTGCCAGCACCTTGGCGGGGGGAGAGACCCAGTACTTC	CASTLAGGETQYF
few	13	TRBV28	-	TRBJ1-1	TGTGCCGGAAGGACAGAATCCCGCACTGAAGCTTTCTTT	CAGRTESRTEAFF
-	13	TRBV25-1	TRBD1	TRBJ2-7	TGTGCCACCCGGGACAGACAGATCTACGAGCAGTACTTC	CATRDRQIYEQYF
-	12	TRBV12-1	-	TRBJ2-7	TGTGCCAGCAGGAGGCGACCCTACGAGCAGTACTTC	CASRRRPYEQYF
-	17	TRBV19	TRBD2	TRBJ2-1	TGTGCCAGTAGTATATCGGCGGGGGGGCCCTCCTACAATGAGCAGTTCTTC	CASSISAGGPSYNEQFF
-	11	TRBV5-4	-	TRBJ1-1	TGTGCCAGCAGGGGAGGGGGTGAAGCTTTCTTT	CASRGGGEAFF
-	16	TRBV20-1	TRBD2	TRBJ2-3	TGCAGTGCTAGTTATCCCCTAGCGGGGCCCACAGATACGCAGTATTTT	CSASYPLAGPTDTQYF
-	15	TRBV2	-	TRBJ2-5	TGTGCCACGAGCCAGGCAGGGCAGGCCCAAGAGACCCAGTACTTC	CATSQAGQAQETQYF
-	15	TRBV7-2	-	TRBJ2-1	TGTGCCAGCAGCTTGACACTTACCCCTGGGAATGAGCAGTTCTTC	CASSLTLTPGNEQFF
-	16	TRBV5-1	-	TRBJ1-4	TGCGCCAGCAGCTTGGGTGCTCAGGGATCTAATGAAAAACTGTTTTTT	CASSLGAQGSNEKLFF
-	15	TRBV28	-	TRBJ1-4	TGTGCCAGCAGTTTAAACCCAGCAACTAATGAAAAACTGTTTTTT	CASSLNPATNEKLFF
-	14	TRBV11-2	-	TRBJ1-3	TGTGCCAGCAGCTTACGGGGGGCTGGAAACACCATATATTTT	CASSLRGAGNTIYF
-	18	TRBV3-1/TRBV3-2	TRBD2	TRBJ2-3	TGTGCCAGCAGCCAAGATACTAGCGGGAGAGGGGGGTTAGATACGCAGTATTTT	CASSQDTSGRGGLDTQYF
-	15	TRBV27	TRBD1	TRBJ1-2	TGTGCCAGCAGTTTCGCGGGACAGGGAATGAGGGGCTACACCTTC	CASSFAGQGMRGYTF
-	14	TRBV5-1	TRBD2	TRBJ2-5	TGCGCCAGCAGCGCCCAGCTAGCGGAAGAGACCCAGTACTTC	CASSAQLAEETQYF
-	17	TRBV5-8	-	TRBJ2-1	TGTGCCAGCAGCCCTGGGCAGGGGGGTTTCCGGGTCAATGAGCAGTTCTTC	CASSPGQGGFRVNEQFF
-	13	TRBV3-1/TRBV3-2	-	TRBJ1-1	TGTGCCAGCAGCCAAGATTTCGCAGGAAAAGCTTTCTTT	CASSQDFAGKAFF
-	13	TRBV28	TRBD1	TRBJ2-1	TGTGCCAGCCAGGGACAGAACGAGGATGAGCAGTTCTTC	CASQGQNEDEQFF
-	20	TRBV6-1	TRBD2	TRBJ2-1	TGTGCCAGCAGTGATACAACTAGCGTTCTCCGCGGGAGCTCCTACAATGAGCAGTTCTTC	CASSDTTSVLRGSSYNEQFF
once	15	TRBV5-4	-	TRBJ2-1	TGTGCCAGCAGCTGGACTGGTCGGGGGTCGAATGAGCAGTTCTTC	CASSWTGRGSNEQFF
-	13	TRBV2	-	TRBJ1-5	TGTGCCAGCAGTGAAATGGAGGATCAGCCCCAGCATTTT	CASSEMEDQPQHF
-	15	TRBV7-3	-	TRBJ2-3	TGTGCCAGCAGCGTTACATCCGATAGCACAGATACGCAGTATTTT	CASSVTSDSTDTQYF
-	16	TRBV3-1/TRBV3-2	-	TRBJ2-5	TGTGCCAGCAGCCAAGCACAACCGAGGAGTCGGGAGACCCAGTACTTC	CASSQAQPRSRETQYF
-	14	TRBV7-9	TRBD1	TRBJ1-6	TGTGCCAGCAGCACGACAGGGATCAATTCACCCCTCCACTTT	CASSTTGINSPLHF
-	15	TRBV28	TRBD1	TRBJ1-5	TGTGCCAGCAAGAACCCGGACAGGGTCCCCTCGGGCCAGCATTTT	CASKNPDRVPSGQHF
-	15	TRBV30	TRBD1	TRBJ2-3	TGTGCCTGGAGCAGACAGGGAAGGCGGACAGATACGCAGTATTTT	CAWSRQGRRTDTQYF
-	14	TRBV27	-	TRBJ1-2	TGTGCCAGCAGGGGGCTCGCACAGAACTATGGCTACACCTTC	CASRGLAQNYGYTF
few	15	TRBV9	-	TRBJ2-7	TGTGCCAGCAGCCCTTACGGAACAGGGACCTACGAGCAGTACTTC	CASSPYGTGTYEQYF